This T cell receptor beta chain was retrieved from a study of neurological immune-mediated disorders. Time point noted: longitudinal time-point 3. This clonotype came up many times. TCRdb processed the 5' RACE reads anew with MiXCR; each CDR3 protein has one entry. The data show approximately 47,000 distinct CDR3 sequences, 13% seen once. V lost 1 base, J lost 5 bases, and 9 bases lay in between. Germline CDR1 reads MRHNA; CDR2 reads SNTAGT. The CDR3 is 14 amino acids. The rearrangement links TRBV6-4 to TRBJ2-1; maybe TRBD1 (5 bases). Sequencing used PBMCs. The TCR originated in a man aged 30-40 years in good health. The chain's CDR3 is CASSDYRTNNEQFF. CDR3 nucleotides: TGTGCCAGCAGTGACTACCGGACAAACAATGAGCAGTTCTTC.